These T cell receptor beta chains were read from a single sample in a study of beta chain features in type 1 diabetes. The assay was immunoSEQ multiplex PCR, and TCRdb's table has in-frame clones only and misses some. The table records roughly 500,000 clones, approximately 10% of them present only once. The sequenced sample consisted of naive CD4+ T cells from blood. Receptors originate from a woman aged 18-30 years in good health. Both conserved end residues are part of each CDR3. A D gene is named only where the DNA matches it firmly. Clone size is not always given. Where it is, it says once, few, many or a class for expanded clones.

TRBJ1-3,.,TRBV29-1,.,TGCAGCGCCCGCCCGGGGTCCACTGGAAACACCATATATTTT,CSARPGSTGNTIYF
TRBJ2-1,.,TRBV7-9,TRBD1,TGTGCCAGCAGCTGGGGACAGTCCTACAATGAGCAGTTCTTC,CASSWGQSYNEQFF
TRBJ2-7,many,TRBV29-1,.,TGCAGCGTTGATGAGGGAATCTACGAGCAGTACTTC,CSVDEGIYEQYF
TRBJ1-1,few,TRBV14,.,TGTGCCAGCAGCCAAGTCCCCTCCACTGAAGCTTTCTTT,CASSQVPSTEAFF
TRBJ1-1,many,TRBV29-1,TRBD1,TGCAGCGTTGCCCGACAGGGATACACTGAAGCTTTCTTT,CSVARQGYTEAFF
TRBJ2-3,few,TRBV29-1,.,TGCAGCTCGTTCGGACTACAAGATACCGGTACGCAGTATTTT,CSSFGLQDTGTQYF
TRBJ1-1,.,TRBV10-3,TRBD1,TGTGCCATCAGAATTACAGGGGAGGATGAAGCTTTCTTT,CAIRITGEDEAFF
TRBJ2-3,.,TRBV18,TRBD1,TGTGCCAGCTCACCGGGACAGGGCCCAGATACGCAGTATTTT,CASSPGQGPDTQYF
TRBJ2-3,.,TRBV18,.,TGTGCCAGCTCACCACCGAGCGCAGATACGCAGTATTTT,CASSPPSADTQYF
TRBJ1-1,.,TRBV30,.,TGTGCCTGGAGGCGGGGGGTGACGGTGAACACTGAAGCTTTCTTT,CAWRRGVTVNTEAFF
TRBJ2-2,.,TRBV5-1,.,TGCGCCAGCAGCCGAAGGGACGTAGAGCTGTTTTTT,CASSRRDVELFF
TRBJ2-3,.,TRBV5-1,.,TGCGCCAGCAGCTTGGGGTGGGACACAGATACGCAGTATTTT,CASSLGWDTDTQYF
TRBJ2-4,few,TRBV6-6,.,TGTGCCAGCGAGGGCATAGCCAAAAACATTCAGTACTTC,CASEGIAKNIQYF
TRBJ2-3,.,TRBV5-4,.,TGTGCCAGCAGCCGGGACACAGATACGCAGTATTTT,CASSRDTDTQYF